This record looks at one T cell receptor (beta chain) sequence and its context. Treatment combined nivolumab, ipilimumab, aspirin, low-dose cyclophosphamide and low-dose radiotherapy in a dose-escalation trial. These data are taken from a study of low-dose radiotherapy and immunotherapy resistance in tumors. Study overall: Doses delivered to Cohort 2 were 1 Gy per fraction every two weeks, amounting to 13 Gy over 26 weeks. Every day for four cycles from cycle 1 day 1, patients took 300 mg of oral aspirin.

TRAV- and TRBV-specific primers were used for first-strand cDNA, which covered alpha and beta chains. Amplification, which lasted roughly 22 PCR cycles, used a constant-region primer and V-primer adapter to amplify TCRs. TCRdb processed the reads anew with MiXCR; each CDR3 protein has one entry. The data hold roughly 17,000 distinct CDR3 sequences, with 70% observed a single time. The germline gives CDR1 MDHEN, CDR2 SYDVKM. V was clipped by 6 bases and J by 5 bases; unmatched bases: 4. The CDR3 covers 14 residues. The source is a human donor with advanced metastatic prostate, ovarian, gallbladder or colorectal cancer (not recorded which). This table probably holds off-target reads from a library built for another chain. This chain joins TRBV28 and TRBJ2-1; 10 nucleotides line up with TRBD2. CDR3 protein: CASRSSGGNNEQFF. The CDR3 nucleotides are TGTGCCAGCAGATCTAGCGGGGGAAACAATGAGCAGTTCTTC.